This T cell receptor beta chain emerged from a study of regulatory T cells in long-lasting Graves disease. The overall study: Under 3 months of antithyroid drugs had been taken by newly diagnosed Graves' patients.

Researchers made TCR beta libraries by using iRepertoire HTBI primers and running Arm-PCR on CDR3 regions. MiXCR, applied by TCRdb to the multiplex PCR reads, yields one record per CDR3 protein. The table records 500,000 to 700,000 distinct CDR3 sequences, roughly 15% of them present only once. With respect to this clonotype: The antigen remains unidentified.

The CDR3 covers 14 residues. Trimming cost V 5 bases and J 2 bases; bases outside gene matches: 5. CDR1 and CDR2 from the germline V gene are SGHTA and FQGNSA. Sample time point: newly diagnosed GD, antithyroid drugs for less than 3 months. The TCR library used RNA extracted from PBMCs. Study-wide points: It was possible that the small sample size reduced accuracy. TCR diversity was lower in persistent Graves' patients (versus newly diagnosed ones).

The sample was also linked to a second study, of T cells in Graves' hyperthyroidism and ophthalmopathy. Per that study: Most clonotypes expanded in thyroid above 0.001 were likewise present in blood.

The chain carries TRBV7-2 and TRBJ2-7; 8 nucleotides align to TRBD1. The receptor was isolated from a woman aged 25 to 45 with Graves disease. The source material was peripheral blood mononuclear cells (PBMCs), sampled at new diagnosis, from a patient treated with antithyroid drugs. The CDR3 coding sequence is TGTGCCAGCAGCCTGGACAGGGTTACCTACGAGCAGTACTTC. Protein: CASSLDRVTYEQYF.